This T cell receptor beta chain was captured in a study of neoadjuvant anti-PD-1 for oral cavity cancer. Time point defined: after neoadjuvant nivolumab, at surgical resection. This table comes from immunoSEQ multiplex PCR, and its TCRdb copy is limited to in-frame clones, with some not included. The sample yields 35,000 to 40,000 clones, around 40% seen once. Trimming at V came to 9 bases and at J to 6 bases, leaving 3 bases not matched to a gene. Germline assignment: CDR1 SNHLY and CDR2 FYNNEI. The CDR3 covers 11 residues. The sample here was tumor tissue, taken after nivolumab (anti-PD-1) treatment. The receptor comes from a person aged 35 to 85 with oral cavity squamous cell carcinoma. The chain is built from TRBV2 and TRBJ2-7; 9 nucleotides match TRBD2. The CDR3 DNA follows: TGTGCCAGTAGCGGGAGAGTCGAGCAGTACTTC. Its translation: CASSGRVEQYF.